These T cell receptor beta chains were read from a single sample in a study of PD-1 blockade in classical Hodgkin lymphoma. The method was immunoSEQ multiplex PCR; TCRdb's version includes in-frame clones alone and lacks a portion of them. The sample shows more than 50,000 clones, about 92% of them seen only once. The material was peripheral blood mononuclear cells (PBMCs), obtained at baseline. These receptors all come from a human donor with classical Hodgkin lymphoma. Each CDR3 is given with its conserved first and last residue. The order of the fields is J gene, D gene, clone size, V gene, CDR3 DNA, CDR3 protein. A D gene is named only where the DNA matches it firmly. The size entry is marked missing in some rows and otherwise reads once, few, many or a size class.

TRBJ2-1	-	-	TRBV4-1	TGCGCCAGCAGCCCCCCCAGTTACAATGAGCAGTTCTTC	CASSPPSYNEQFF
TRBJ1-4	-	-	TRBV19	TGTGCCAGTAATACAGAGGATGAAAAACTGTTTTTT	CASNTEDEKLFF
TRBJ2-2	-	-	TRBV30	TGTGCCTGGAGAATTACCGGGACTTCGAACACCGGGGAGCTGTTTTTT	CAWRITGTSNTGELFF
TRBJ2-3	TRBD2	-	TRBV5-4	TGTGCGAGCGGGAGGATTAGCACAGATACGCAGTATTTT	CASGRISTDTQYF
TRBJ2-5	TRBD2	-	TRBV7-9	TGTGCCAGCAGCTCGCCCGTCGGGAGGCCCCGAGAGACCCAGTACTTC	CASSSPVGRPRETQYF
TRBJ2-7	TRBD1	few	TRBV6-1	TGTGCCAGCAGTCAACGGGACAGGGTCGACGAGCAGTACTTC	CASSQRDRVDEQYF
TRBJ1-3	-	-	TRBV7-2	TGTGCCAGCAGCTTAGGAGGCGCAGGGTTCTCTGGAAACACCATATATTTT	CASSLGGAGFSGNTIYF
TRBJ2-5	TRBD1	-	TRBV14	TGTGCCAGCAGCCGGGACAGGAAGACCCAGTACTTC	CASSRDRKTQYF
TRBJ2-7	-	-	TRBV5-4	TGTGCCAGCAGCCGACGGGACGTAAGCTACGAGCAGTACTTC	CASSRRDVSYEQYF
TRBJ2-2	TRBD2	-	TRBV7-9	TGTGCCAGCAGCTCCAGACTAGCGGGAAACACCGGGGAGCTGTTTTTT	CASSSRLAGNTGELFF
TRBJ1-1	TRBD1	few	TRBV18	TGTGCCAGCTCGGGTGGGACAGCTGAAGCTTTCTTT	CASSGGTAEAFF
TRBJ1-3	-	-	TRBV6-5	TGTGCCACCCTAAGCGGAGGGGGCTCTGGAAACACCATATATTTT	CATLSGGGSGNTIYF
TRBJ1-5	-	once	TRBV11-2	TGTGCCAGCTCGGACAGCCGCAATCAGCCCCAGCATTTT	CASSDSRNQPQHF
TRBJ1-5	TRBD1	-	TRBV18	TGTGCCAGCTCAACGAGCCAGGGGGCGCATCAGCCCCAGCATTTT	CASSTSQGAHQPQHF
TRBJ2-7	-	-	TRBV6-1	TGTGCCAGCAGTGAAATAGGGGGGGGGCCGTACGAGCAGTACTTC	CASSEIGGGPYEQYF
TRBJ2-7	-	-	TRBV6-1	TGTGCCAGCAGTGCCCCGGACAGAGAATACTACGAGCAGTACTTC	CASSAPDREYYEQYF
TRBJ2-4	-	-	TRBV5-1	TGCGCCAGCAGCTTGGTGGGGCGACAGGAGAAAAACATTCAGTACTTC	CASSLVGRQEKNIQYF
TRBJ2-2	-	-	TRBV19	TGTGCCAGTAGTATAGCCCACCTTCACACCGGGGAGCTGTTTTTT	CASSIAHLHTGELFF
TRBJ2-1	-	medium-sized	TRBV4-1	TGCGCCAGCAGCCAAGATCCCGGGCGGCAGTCCTACAATGAGCAGTTCTTC	CASSQDPGRQSYNEQFF
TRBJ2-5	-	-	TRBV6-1	TGTGCCAGCAGTGAACGAGAATGGGAGACCCAGTACTTC	CASSEREWETQYF
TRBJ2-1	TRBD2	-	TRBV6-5	TGTGCCAGCAGCAGCGGGAGCGGTGAGCAGTTCTTC	CASSSGSGEQFF